This TCR beta chain was found in a study of B cell selection in AIRE deficiency. The study, taken as a whole, reports: Patient Tconv cells held roughly 28% of Treg sequences shared by healthy donors. Shared Treg sequences had shorter CDR3s, biased toward rearrangements with few non-templated insertions. Of about 4,000 shared Treg TCRbeta sequences, under 35% were healthy-only, approximately 9% patient-only.

Regulatory T cells were sorted as CD4+CD25hiCD127low/negative. Healthy unrelated donors supplied the control samples. This clone was counted once. Its matching antigen is unknown. Germline lookup yields CDR1 SQVTM and CDR2 ANQGSEA. V was shortened by 3 bases and J by 6 bases, with 14 bases between the two germline ends. This CDR3 has 13 amino acids. Sequenced by immunoSEQ multiplex PCR; TCRdb stores in-frame clones only, minus some. This sample has tens of thousands of clones, with around 93% found just once. This chain links TRBV29-1 with TRBJ1-1, with no clear D. This receptor was identified in a human donor in good health. Sequencing was performed on CD4+CD25+ Tregs sorted from PBMCs. In DNA, the CDR3 is TGCAGCGTTGAGGTCAGTCGATGGGCTGAAGCTTTCTTT. Its protein product is CSVEVSRWAEAFF.